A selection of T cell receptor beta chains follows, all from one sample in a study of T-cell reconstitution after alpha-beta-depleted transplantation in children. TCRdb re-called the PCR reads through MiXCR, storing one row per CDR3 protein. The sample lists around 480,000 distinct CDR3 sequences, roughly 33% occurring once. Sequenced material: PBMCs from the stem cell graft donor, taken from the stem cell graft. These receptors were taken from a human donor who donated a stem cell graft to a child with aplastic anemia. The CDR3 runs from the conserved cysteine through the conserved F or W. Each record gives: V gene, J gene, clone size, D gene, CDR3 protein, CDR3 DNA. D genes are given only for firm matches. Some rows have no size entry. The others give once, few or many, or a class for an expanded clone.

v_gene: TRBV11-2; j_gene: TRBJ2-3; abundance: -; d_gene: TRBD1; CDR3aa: CASSNYRGSTDTQYF; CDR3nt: TGTGCCAGCAGCAATTACAGGGGGAGCACAGATACGCAGTATTTT
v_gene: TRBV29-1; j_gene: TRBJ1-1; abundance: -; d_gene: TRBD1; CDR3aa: CSVEGTGGNTEAFF; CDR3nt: TGCAGCGTTGAAGGAACAGGGGGGAACACTGAAGCTTTCTTT
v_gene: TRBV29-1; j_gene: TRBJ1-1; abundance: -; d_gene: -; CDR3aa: CSSLRGTEAFF; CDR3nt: TGCAGCTCCTTAAGGGGAACTGAAGCTTTCTTT
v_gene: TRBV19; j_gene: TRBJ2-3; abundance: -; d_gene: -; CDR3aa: CASSIGLAQTQYF; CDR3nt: TGTGCCAGTAGTATAGGCTTAGCACAGACGCAGTATTTT
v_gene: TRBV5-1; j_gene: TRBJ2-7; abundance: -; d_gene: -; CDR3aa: CASSTTVGGFYEQYF; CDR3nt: TGCGCCAGCAGCACCACGGTCGGGGGCTTCTACGAGCAGTACTTC
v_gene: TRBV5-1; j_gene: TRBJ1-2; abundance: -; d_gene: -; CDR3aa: CASSLDDYGYTF; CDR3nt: TGCGCCAGCAGCTTGGACGACTATGGCTACACCTTC
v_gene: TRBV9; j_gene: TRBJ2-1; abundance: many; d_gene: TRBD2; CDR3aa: CASSVAGGSYNEQFF; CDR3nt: TGTGCCAGCAGTGTAGCGGGAGGCTCCTACAATGAGCAGTTCTTC
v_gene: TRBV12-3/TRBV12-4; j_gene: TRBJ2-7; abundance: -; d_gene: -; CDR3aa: CASSLAGGSAADEQYF; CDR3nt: TGTGCCAGCAGTTTAGCGGGAGGAAGCGCAGCCGACGAGCAGTACTTC
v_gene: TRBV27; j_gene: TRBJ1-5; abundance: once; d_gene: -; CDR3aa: CASSFREGQPQHF; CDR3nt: TGTGCCAGCAGTTTCAGGGAAGGTCAGCCCCAGCATTTT
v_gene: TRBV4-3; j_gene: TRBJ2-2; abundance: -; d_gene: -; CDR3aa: CASSPVELAGSTGELFF; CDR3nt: TGCGCCAGCAGCCCCGTTGAACTGGCGGGCTCCACCGGGGAGCTGTTTTTT
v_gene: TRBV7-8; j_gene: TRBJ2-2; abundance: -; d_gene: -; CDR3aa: CASSLGENTGELFF; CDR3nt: TGTGCCAGCAGCTTAGGCGAGAACACCGGGGAGCTGTTTTTT
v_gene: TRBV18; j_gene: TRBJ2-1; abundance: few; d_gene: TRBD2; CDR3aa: CASSPGLAGVSNEQFF; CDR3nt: TGTGCCAGCTCACCGGGACTAGCGGGAGTATCGAATGAGCAGTTCTTC
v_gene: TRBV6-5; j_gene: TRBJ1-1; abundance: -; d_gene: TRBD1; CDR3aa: CASRGQGPTEAFF; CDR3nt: TGTGCCAGCAGGGGACAGGGGCCCACTGAAGCTTTCTTT
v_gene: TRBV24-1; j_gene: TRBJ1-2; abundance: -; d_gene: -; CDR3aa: CATSDLQGFGYTF; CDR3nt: TGTGCCACCAGTGATTTGCAGGGCTTTGGCTACACCTTC
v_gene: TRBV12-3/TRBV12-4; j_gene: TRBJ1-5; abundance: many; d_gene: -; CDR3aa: CASSLVGGSQPQHF; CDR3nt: TGTGCCAGCAGTTTAGTTGGGGGATCACAGCCCCAGCATTTT
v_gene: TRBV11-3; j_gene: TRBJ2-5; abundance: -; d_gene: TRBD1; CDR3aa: CASRPGTGGLAQYF; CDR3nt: TGTGCCAGCAGACCCGGGACAGGGGGGTTGGCCCAGTACTTC
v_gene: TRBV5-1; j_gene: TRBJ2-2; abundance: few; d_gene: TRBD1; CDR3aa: CASSRTGQGRAGELFF; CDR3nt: TGCGCCAGCAGCAGGACCGGACAGGGGAGGGCCGGGGAGCTGTTTTTT
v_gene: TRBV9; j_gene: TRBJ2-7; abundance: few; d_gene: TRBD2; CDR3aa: CASSARGLAGLPYEQYF; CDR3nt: TGTGCCAGCAGCGCGAGGGGACTAGCGGGCCTACCCTACGAGCAGTACTTC
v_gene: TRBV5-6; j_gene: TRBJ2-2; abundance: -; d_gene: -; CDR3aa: CASSPTRLVGELFF; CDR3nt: TGTGCCAGCAGCCCAACCCGCCTGGTCGGGGAGCTGTTTTTT
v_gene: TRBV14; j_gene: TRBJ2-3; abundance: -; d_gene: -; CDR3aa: CASSQLVTAQYF; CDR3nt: TGTGCCAGCAGCCAATTAGTGACGGCGCAGTATTTT
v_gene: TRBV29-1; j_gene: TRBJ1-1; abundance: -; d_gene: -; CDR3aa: CSVSGQYTEAFF; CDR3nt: TGCAGCGTTAGCGGACAGTACACTGAAGCTTTCTTT
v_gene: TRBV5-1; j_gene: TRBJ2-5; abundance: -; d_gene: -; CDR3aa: CASGLSETQYF; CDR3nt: TGCGCCAGCGGCTTATCAGAGACCCAGTACTTC
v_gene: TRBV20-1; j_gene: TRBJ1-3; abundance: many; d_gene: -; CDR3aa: CSARDHRLVSGNTIYF; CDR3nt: TGCAGTGCTAGAGATCACCGTCTTGTCTCTGGAAACACCATATATTTT
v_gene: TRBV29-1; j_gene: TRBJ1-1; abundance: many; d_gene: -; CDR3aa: CSVEESGGGTEAFF; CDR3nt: TGCAGCGTTGAAGAATCCGGGGGCGGCACTGAAGCTTTCTTT
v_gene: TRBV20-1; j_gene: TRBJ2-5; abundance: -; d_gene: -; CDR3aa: CSARSHRWIGETQYF; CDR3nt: TGCAGTGCTAGGAGTCACAGGTGGATAGGAGAGACCCAGTACTTC
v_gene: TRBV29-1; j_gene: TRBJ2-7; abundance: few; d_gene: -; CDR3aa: CSIRTEVSYEQYF; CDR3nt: TGCAGCATAAGGACAGAAGTTAGCTACGAGCAGTACTTC
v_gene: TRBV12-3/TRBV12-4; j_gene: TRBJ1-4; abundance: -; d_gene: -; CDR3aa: CASSLIGGGMFF; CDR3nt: TGTGCCAGCAGTTTGATAGGAGGGGGGATGTTTTTT
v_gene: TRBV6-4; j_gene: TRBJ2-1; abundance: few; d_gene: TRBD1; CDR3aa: CASSDTGQGRLGEQFF; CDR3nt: TGTGCCAGCAGCGACACGGGACAGGGGAGATTAGGTGAGCAGTTCTTC
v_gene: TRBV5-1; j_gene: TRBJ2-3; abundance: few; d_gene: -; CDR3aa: CASSLSMDTQYF; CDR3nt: TGCGCCAGCAGCTTGTCCATGGATACGCAGTATTTT
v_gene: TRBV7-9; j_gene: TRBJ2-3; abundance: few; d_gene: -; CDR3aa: CASSFSGGGDTQYF; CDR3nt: TGTGCCAGCAGCTTTAGCGGTGGCGGAGATACGCAGTATTTT
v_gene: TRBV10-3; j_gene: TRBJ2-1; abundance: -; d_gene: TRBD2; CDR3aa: CAIGGTQRDSNEQFF; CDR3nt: TGTGCCATCGGGGGGACCCAGCGGGATAGCAATGAGCAGTTCTTC
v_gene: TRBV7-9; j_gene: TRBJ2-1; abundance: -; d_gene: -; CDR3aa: CASSLLWGQSHNEQFF; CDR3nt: TGTGCCAGCAGCTTACTATGGGGCCAGAGTCACAATGAGCAGTTCTTC
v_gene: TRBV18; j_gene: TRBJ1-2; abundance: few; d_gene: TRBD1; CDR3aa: CASSPTGEGYTF; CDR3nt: TGTGCCAGCTCACCCACAGGGGAAGGCTACACCTTC
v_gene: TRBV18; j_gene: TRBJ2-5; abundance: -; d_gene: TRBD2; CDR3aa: CASSDGLAGAQETQYF; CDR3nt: TGTGCCAGCTCAGACGGACTAGCGGGTGCCCAAGAGACCCAGTACTTC
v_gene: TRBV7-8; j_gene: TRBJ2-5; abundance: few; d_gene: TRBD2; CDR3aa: CASSFYGRDTLETQYF; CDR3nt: TGTGCCAGCAGCTTTTACGGGAGGGACACTTTGGAGACCCAGTACTTC
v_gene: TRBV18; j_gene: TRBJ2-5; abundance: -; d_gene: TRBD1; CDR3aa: CASSPPATGQGKETQYF; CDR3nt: TGTGCCAGCTCACCTCCGGCGACAGGGCAGGGGAAAGAGACCCAGTACTTC
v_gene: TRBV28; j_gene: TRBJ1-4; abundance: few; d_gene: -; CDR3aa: CASRGSEELNEKLFF; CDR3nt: TGTGCCAGCAGGGGGTCGGAGGAGCTAAATGAAAAACTGTTTTTT
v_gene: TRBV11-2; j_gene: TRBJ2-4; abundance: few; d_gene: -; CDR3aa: CASSLASPGDIQYF; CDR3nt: TGTGCCAGCAGCTTAGCCTCACCGGGCGACATTCAGTACTTC
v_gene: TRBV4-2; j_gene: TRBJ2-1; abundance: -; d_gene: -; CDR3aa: CASSSNVGDEQFF; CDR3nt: TGTGCCAGCAGCTCCAACGTCGGGGATGAGCAGTTCTTC
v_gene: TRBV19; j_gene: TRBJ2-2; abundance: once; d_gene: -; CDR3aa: CASSMGGTGELFF; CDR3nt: TGTGCCAGTAGTATGGGGGGAACCGGGGAGCTGTTTTTT
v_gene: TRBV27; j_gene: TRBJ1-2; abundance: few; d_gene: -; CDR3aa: CASTQVGYTF; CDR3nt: TGTGCCAGTACACAGGTTGGCTACACCTTC
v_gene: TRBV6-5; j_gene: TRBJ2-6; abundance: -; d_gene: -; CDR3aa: CASSYFWGGSSSGANVLTF; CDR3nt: TGTGCCAGCAGTTACTTCTGGGGGGGCAGCAGCTCTGGGGCCAACGTCCTGACTTTC
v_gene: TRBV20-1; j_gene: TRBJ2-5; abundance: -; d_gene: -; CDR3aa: CSASDRGLQETQYF; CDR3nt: TGCAGTGCTAGTGACAGAGGGCTCCAGGAGACCCAGTACTTC
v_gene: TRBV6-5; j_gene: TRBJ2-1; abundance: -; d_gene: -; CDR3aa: CASSYGGQSSYNEQFF; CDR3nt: TGTGCCAGCAGTTACGGCGGACAGAGCTCCTACAATGAGCAGTTCTTC
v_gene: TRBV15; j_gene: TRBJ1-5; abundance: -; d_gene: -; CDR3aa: CATSRDVNQSLLSNQPQHF; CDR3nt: TGTGCCACCAGCAGAGATGTCAACCAGAGCCTCCTTAGCAATCAGCCCCAGCATTTT
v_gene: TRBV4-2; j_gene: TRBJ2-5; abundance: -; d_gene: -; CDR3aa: CASSQDAPSGDQETQYF; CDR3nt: TGTGCCAGCAGCCAAGATGCCCCGAGTGGCGACCAAGAGACCCAGTACTTC
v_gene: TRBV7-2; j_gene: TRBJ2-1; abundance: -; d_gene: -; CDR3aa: CASSKTATSYNEQFF; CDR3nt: TGTGCCAGCAGCAAAACCGCAACCTCCTACAATGAGCAGTTCTTC
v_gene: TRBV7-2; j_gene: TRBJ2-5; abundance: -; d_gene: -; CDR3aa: CASSTLARETQYF; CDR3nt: TGTGCCAGCAGTACTCTAGCGAGAGAGACCCAGTACTTC
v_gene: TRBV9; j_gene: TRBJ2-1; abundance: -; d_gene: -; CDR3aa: CASSVDLLSEQFF; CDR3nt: TGTGCCAGCAGCGTAGACCTCCTCTCTGAGCAGTTCTTC
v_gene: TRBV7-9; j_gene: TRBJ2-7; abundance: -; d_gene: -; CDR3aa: CASSPQANTGFSYEQYF; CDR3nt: TGTGCCAGCAGCCCCCAGGCCAACACAGGGTTTAGCTACGAGCAGTACTTC
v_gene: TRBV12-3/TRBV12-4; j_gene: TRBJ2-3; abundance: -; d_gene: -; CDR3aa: CASSRDREADTQYF; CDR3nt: TGTGCCAGCAGCCGAGACAGGGAGGCAGATACGCAGTATTTT